The TCR beta chain described here comes from a study of T-cell reconstitution after alpha-beta-depleted transplantation in children. Points from the study as a whole: T cells produced anew were the main source of T-cell counts and diversity one year after transplant. Where alpha-beta T cells came from about two months after transplant was reportedly several hundred expanded graft clones. Recipient T cells and thymic progenitors that survived gave rise to the high TCRbeta diversity observed at day 60 in some patients.

Trimming removed 4 bases at V and 6 bases at J, with 8 bases between. Germline-derived CDR1 and CDR2 are SGHVS and FQNEAQ. The CDR3 spans 12 residues. Molecular barcoding with unique molecular identifiers was used for the TCRbeta library. Via MiXCR, TCRdb re-called the PCR reads, giving one row per CDR3 protein. The sample holds approximately 250,000 distinct CDR3 sequences; roughly 25% are singletons and the top ten take about 2.6%. This clonotype has a handful of counts. What it binds is unknown. This specimen was PBMCs, taken before TCRalphabeta/CD19-depleted stem cell transplant. The TCR comes from a girl aged 2 to 10 with Fanconi anemia, due to receive a stem cell transplant. The chain couples TRBV7-8 to TRBJ2-3; D remains ambiguous. The CDR3 sequence is CASSYRTDTQYF. The DNA for the CDR3 is TGTGCCAGCAGCTATCGGACCGATACGCAGTATTTT.